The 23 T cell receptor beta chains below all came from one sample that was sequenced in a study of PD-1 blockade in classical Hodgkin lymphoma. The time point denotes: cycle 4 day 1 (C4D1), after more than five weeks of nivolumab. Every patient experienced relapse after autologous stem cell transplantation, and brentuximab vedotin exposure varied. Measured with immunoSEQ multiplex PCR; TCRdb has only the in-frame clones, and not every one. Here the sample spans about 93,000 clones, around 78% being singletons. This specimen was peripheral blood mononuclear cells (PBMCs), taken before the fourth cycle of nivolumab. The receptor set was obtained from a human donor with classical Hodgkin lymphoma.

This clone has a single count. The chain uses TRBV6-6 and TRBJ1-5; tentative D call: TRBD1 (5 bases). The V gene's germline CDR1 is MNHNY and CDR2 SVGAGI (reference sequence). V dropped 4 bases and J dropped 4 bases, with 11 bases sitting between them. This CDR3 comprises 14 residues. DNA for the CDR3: TGTGCCAGCAGTTCGCCCCGGGGGAATCAGCCCCAGCATTTT. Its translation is CASSSPRGNQPQHF.

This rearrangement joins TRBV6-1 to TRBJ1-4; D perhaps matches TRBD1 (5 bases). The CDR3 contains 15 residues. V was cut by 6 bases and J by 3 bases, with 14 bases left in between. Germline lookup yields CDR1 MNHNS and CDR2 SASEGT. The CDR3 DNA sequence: TGTGCCAGCAGGCCCAGGGTGACCCCTAATGAAAAACTGTTTTTT. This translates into CASRPRVTPNEKLFF.

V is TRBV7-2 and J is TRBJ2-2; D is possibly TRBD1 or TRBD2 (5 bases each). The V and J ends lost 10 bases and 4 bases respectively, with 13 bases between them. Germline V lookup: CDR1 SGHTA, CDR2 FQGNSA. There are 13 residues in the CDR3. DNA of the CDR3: TGTGCCACCGATCCGGGACCCACCGGGGAGCTGTTTTTT. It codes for CATDPGPTGELFF.

CDR3 region: CASSDAGRSETQYF. For the CDR3, the DNA is TGTGCCAGCAGTGACGCGGGAAGAAGCGAGACCCAGTACTTC. The chain couples TRBV6-1 to TRBJ2-5; tentative D call: TRBD2 (6 bases). The germline CDR1 and CDR2 sequences are MNHNS and SASEGT. Trimming removed 3 bases at V and 5 bases at J, with 13 bases between. CDR3 length: 14 amino acids.

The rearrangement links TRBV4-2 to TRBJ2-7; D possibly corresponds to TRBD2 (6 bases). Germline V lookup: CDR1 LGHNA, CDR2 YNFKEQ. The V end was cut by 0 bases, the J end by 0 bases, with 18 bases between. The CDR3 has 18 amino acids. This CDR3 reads CASSQDRPDYPVSYEQYF. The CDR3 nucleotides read TGTGCCAGCAGCCAAGATCGCCCGGACTATCCCGTCTCCTACGAGCAGTACTTC.

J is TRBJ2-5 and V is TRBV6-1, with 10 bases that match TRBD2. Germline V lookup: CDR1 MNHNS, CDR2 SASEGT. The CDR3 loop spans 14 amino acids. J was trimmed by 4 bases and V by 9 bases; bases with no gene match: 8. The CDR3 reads CASSGGTLAETQYF. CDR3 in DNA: TGTGCCAGTAGCGGGGGGACTTTGGCAGAGACCCAGTACTTC.

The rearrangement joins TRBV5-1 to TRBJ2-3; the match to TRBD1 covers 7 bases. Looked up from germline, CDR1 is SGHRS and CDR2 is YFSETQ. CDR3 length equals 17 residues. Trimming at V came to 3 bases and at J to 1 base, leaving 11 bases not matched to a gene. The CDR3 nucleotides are TGCGCCAGCAGCTATACAGGGGCGATCCTGGGCACAGATACGCAGTATTTT. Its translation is CASSYTGAILGTDTQYF.

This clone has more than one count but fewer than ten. CDR3 sequence reads: CASSLGSGGPAGGELFF. Here the CDR3 DNA reads TGTGCCAGCAGCTTAGGAAGCGGGGGGCCGGCTGGCGGGGAGCTGTTTTTT. This sequence joins TRBV7-9 and TRBJ2-2, with 9 bases fitting TRBD2. Trimming cost V 1 base and J 7 bases; bases outside gene matches: 10. The CDR3 consists of 17 residues. Germline-derived CDR1 and CDR2 are SEHNR and FQNEAQ (reference sequence).

The CDR3 loop reads CASSIRAGGPHGELFF. The CDR3 DNA reads TGTGCCAGTAGTATAAGGGCGGGAGGGCCTCACGGGGAGCTGTTTTTT. This rearrangement joins TRBV19 to TRBJ2-2, with 9 bases lining up with TRBD2. Looked up from germline, CDR1 is LNHDA and CDR2 is SQIVND (reference sequence). The CDR3 loop spans 16 amino acids. V gave up 2 bases and J gave up 7 bases; unmatched junction bases: 8. The variable domain in full, completed from reference TRBV19 and TRBJ2-2, reads DGGITQSPKYLFRKEGQNVTLSCEQNLNHDAMYWYRQDPGQGLRLIYYSQIVNDFQKGDIAEGYSVSREKKESFPLTVTSAQKNPTAFYLCASSIRAGGPHGELFFGEGSRLTVL.

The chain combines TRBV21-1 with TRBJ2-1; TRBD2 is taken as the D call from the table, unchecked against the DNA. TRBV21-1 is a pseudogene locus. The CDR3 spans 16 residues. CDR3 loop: CASSKAGRGPFDEQFF. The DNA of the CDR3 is TGTGCCAGCAGCAAAGCAGGGCGGGGGCCTTTTGATGAGCAGTTCTTC.

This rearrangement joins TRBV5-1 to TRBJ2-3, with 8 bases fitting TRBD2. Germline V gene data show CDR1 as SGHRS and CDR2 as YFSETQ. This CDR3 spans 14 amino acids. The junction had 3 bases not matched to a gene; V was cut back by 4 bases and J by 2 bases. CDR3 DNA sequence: TGCGCCAGCAGCGCGGGGGGATCCACAGATACGCAGTATTTT. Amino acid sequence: CASSAGGSTDTQYF.

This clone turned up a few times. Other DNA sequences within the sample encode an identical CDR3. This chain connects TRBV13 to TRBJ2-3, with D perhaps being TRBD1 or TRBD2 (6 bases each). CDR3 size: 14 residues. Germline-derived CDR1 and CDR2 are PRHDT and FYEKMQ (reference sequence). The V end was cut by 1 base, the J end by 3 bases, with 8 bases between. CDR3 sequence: CASSLEGGTDTQYF. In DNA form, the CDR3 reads TGTGCCAGCAGCTTAGAGGGGGGTACAGATACGCAGTATTTT.

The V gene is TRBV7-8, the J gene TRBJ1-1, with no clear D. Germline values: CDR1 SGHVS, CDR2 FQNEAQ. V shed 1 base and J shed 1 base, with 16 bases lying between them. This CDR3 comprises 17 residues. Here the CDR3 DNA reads TGTGCCAGCAGCTTAGAAACCTTCCGGGCAGCGAACACTGAAGCTTTCTTT. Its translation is CASSLETFRAANTEAFF. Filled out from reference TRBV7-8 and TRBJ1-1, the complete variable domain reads GAGVSQSPRYKVAKRGQDVALRCDPISGHVSLFWYQQALGQGPEFLTYFQNEAQLDKSGLPSDRFFAERPEGSVSTLKIQRTQQEDSAVYLCASSLETFRAANTEAFFGQGTRLTVV.

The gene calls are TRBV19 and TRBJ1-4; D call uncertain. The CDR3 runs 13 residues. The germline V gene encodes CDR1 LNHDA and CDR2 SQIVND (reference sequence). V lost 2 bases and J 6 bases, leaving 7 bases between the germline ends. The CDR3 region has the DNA TGTGCCAGTAGTATACGAAATGATGAAAAACTGTTTTTT. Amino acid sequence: CASSIRNDEKLFF.

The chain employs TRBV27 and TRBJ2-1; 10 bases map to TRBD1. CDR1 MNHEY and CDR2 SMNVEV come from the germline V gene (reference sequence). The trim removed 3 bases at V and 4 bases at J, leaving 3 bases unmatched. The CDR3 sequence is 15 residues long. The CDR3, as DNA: TGTGCCAGCAGTTTGGACAGGGGGTCGTACAATGAGCAGTTCTTC. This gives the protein CASSLDRGSYNEQFF.

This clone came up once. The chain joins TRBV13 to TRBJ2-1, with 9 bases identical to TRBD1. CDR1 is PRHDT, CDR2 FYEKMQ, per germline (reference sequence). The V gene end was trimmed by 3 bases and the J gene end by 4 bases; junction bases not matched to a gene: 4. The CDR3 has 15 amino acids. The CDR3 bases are TGTGCCAGCAGCTTGGACAGGGGAAATTACAATGAGCAGTTCTTC. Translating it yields CASSLDRGNYNEQFF.

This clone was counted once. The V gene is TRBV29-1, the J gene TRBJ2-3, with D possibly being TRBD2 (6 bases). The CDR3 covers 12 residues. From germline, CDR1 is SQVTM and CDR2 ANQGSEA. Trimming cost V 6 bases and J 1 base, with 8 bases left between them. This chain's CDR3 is CSVREGTDTQYF. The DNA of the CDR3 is TGCAGCGTGAGGGAGGGCACAGATACGCAGTATTTT.

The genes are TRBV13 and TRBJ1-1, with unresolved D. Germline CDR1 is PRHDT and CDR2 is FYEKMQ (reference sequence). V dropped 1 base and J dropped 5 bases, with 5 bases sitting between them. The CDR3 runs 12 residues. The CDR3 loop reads CASSLVRTEAFF. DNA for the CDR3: TGTGCCAGCAGCTTAGTGCGAACTGAAGCTTTCTTT.

Here the CDR3 reads CSVVPFGRVVETQYF. The CDR3 nucleotides read TGCAGCGTTGTCCCCTTTGGGAGGGTGGTAGAGACCCAGTACTTC. The chain has TRBV29-1 and TRBJ2-5, with 7 bases matching TRBD2. The CDR3 has 15 amino acids. With 4 bases clipped from V and 4 bases from J, the junction kept 12 bases outside the gene matches. From germline, CDR1 is SQVTM and CDR2 ANQGSEA.

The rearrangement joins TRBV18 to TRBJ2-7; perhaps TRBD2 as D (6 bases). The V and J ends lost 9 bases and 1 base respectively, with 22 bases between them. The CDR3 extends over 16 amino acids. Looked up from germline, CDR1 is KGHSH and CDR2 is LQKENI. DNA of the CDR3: TGTGCCAGTTCCCCTTCGGGCGGGGCGGTTTCCTACGAGCAGTACTTC. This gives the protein CASSPSGGAVSYEQYF.

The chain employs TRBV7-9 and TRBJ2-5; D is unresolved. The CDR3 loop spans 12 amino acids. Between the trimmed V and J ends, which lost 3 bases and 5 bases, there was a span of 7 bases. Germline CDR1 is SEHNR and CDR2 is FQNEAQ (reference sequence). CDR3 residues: CASSLDGETQYF. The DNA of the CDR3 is TGTGCCAGCAGCTTGGACGGGGAGACCCAGTACTTC.

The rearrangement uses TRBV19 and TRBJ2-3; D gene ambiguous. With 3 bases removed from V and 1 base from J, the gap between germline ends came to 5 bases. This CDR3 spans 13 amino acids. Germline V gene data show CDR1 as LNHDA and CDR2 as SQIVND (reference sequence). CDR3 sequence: CASSIGGTDTQYF. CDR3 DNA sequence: TGTGCCAGTAGTATTGGGGGCACAGATACGCAGTATTTT.

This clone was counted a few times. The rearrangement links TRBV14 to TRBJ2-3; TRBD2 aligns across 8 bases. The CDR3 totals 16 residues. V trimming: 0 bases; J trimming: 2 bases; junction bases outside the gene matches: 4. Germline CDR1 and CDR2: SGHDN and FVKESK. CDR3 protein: CASSQDSGIVTDTQYF. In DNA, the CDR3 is TGTGCCAGCAGCCAAGATAGCGGGATAGTCACAGATACGCAGTATTTT.